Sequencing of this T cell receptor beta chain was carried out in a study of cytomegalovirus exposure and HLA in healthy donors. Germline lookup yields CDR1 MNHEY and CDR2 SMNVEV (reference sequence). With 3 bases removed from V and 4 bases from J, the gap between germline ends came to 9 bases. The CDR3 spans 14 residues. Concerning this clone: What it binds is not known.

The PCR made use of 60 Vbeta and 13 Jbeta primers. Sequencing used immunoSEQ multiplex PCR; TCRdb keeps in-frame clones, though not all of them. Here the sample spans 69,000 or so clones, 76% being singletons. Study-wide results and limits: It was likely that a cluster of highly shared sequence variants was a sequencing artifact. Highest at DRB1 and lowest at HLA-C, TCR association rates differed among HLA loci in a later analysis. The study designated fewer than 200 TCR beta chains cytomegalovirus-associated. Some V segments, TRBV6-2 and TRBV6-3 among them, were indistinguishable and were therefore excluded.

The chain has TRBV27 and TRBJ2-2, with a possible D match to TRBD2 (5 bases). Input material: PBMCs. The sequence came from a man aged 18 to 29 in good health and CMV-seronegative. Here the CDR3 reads CASSFLAVTGELFF. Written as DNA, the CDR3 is TGTGCCAGCAGTTTCCTAGCAGTCACCGGGGAGCTGTTTTTT.